The rows below give T cell receptor beta chains drawn from one sample of a study of cytomegalovirus exposure and HLA in healthy donors. TCRdb keeps only in-frame clones here, not all; method: immunoSEQ multiplex PCR. The sample carries around 240,000 clones, over 80% recorded once. Material: PBMCs. These receptors were taken from a woman between 35 and 50 years old in good health and CMV-seropositive. Both conserved end residues are part of each CDR3. A D gene is named only where the DNA matches it firmly. Only part of the rows carry a size: once, few, many, or a class if the clone is expanded.

TRBJ2-1,.,TRBV29-1,.,CSVAGRGGYNEQFF,TGCAGCGTTGCCGGGCGTGGAGGCTACAATGAGCAGTTCTTC
TRBJ2-2,.,TRBV6-5,.,CASSSATRTVAGELFF,TGTGCCAGCAGTTCCGCGACTAGGACGGTGGCCGGGGAGCTGTTTTTT
TRBJ2-3,TRBD2,TRBV11-2,.,CASSLDRLAGTDTQYF,TGTGCCAGCAGCTTAGATCGACTAGCGGGAACTGATACGCAGTATTTT
TRBJ1-2,TRBD1,TRBV11-3,.,CASSLTGTGHGYTF,TGTGCCAGCAGTTTAACCGGGACAGGGCATGGCTACACCTTC
TRBJ1-6,.,TRBV5-1,.,CASSREGIDSPLHF,TGCGCCAGCAGCCGGGAGGGCATAGATTCACCCCTCCACTTT
TRBJ2-1,TRBD2,TRBV7-2,.,CASSLESGVPWNEQFF,TGTGCCAGCAGCTTAGAAAGCGGGGTCCCGTGGAATGAGCAGTTCTTC
TRBJ1-1,TRBD1,TRBV9,.,CASSVTGGSWGFAEAFF,TGTGCCAGCAGCGTAACAGGGGGCTCTTGGGGGTTCGCTGAAGCTTTCTTT
TRBJ2-6,.,TRBV4-2,.,CASSQDLSGFGANVLTF,TGTGCCAGCAGCCAAGATTTATCAGGGTTTGGGGCTAACGTCCTGACTTTC
TRBJ2-7,.,TRBV29-1,.,CSVRQATYEQYF,TGCAGCGTTCGACAGGCCACCTACGAGCAGTACTTC
TRBJ2-7,.,TRBV28,few,CASSLETGRVIEQYF,TGTGCCAGCAGTTTAGAGACAGGACGGGTCATCGAGCAGTACTTC
TRBJ2-1,TRBD2,TRBV7-2,.,CASSSVGLAGVGNEQFF,TGTGCCAGCAGCTCCGTGGGACTAGCGGGAGTTGGGAATGAGCAGTTCTTC
TRBJ2-7,TRBD1,TRBV7-2,.,CASTLTGFGEQYF,TGTGCCAGCACCCTGACAGGGTTCGGAGAGCAGTACTTC
TRBJ2-7,.,TRBV6-5,.,CASRRVTDSYEQYF,TGTGCCAGCAGGCGGGTGACTGACTCCTACGAGCAGTACTTC
TRBJ1-3,.,TRBV19,.,CASMRDQSSGNTIYF,TGTGCCAGTATGAGGGATCAGAGCTCTGGAAACACCATATATTTT
TRBJ1-1,.,TRBV19,.,CASSIVGGRILWMNTEAFF,TGTGCCAGTAGTATAGTTGGGGGCCGAATCTTATGGATGAACACTGAAGCTTTCTTT
TRBJ1-2,TRBD1,TRBV5-5,.,CASSLGQGAYGYTF,TGTGCCAGCAGCTTGGGGCAGGGGGCCTATGGCTACACCTTC
TRBJ2-7,.,TRBV4-2,.,CASSQKAGKTYEQYF,TGTGCCAGCAGCCAAAAGGCCGGGAAAACCTACGAGCAGTACTTC
TRBJ1-1,.,TRBV7-8,.,CASSSRKSMNTEAFF,TGTGCCAGCAGCTCCCGAAAGAGCATGAACACTGAAGCTTTCTTT
TRBJ2-1,.,TRBV4-3,.,CASSQDRVDSEQFF,TGCGCCAGCAGCCAAGATCGGGTAGATAGTGAGCAGTTCTTC
TRBJ1-2,TRBD1,TRBV11-3,.,CASSLGDRARGYTF,TGTGCCAGCAGCTTAGGGGACAGGGCAAGAGGCTACACCTTC
TRBJ1-2,.,TRBV5-4,.,CASSSMGATNYGYTF,TGTGCCAGCAGCTCCATGGGGGCAACGAACTATGGCTACACCTTC
TRBJ2-5,.,TRBV12-5,.,CASALISGIQETQYF,TGTGCTAGTGCCCTCATCTCCGGGATTCAAGAGACCCAGTACTTC
TRBJ2-1,TRBD2,TRBV6-6,.,CASSYWGLVSNEQFF,TGTGCCAGCAGTTACTGGGGACTAGTTTCGAATGAGCAGTTCTTC
TRBJ2-2,TRBD1,TRBV19,.,CASSGTANTGELFF,TGTGCCAGCTCCGGGACAGCCAACACCGGGGAGCTGTTTTTT
TRBJ1-6,.,TRBV19,.,CAIGGTYNSPLHF,TGTGCCATCGGGGGTACCTATAATTCACCCCTCCACTTT